This T cell receptor beta chain was identified in a study of Graves' ophthalmopathy and Graves' hyperthyroidism. TCR beta CDR3 regions were amplified from RNA transcripts. RT-PCR was first run with HTBI primers, then multiplex PCR in a second round. A single record per CDR3 protein comes from TCRdb applying MiXCR to the multiplex PCR reads. The sample yields about 390,000 distinct CDR3 sequences, about a sixth seen once. Germline loops: CDR1 LNHDA, CDR2 SQIVND (reference sequence). The CDR3 consists of 14 residues. The V and J ends lost 4 bases and 2 bases respectively, with 12 bases between them. This clonotype was counted ten times or more. Over 18 months of follow-up, stable hyperthyroidism required that no ophthalmopathy appear. The authors enrolled newly diagnosed hyperthyroidism patients aged 18 to 65 with under 2 months' duration. Clinical symptoms, serum thyroxine, TRAb, thyroid ultrasound and orbital computed tomography determined diagnosis.

Sequencing was done on a sample of peripheral blood. The clonotype comes from an adult woman with stable Graves' hyperthyroidism. The chain is built from TRBV19 and TRBJ2-7, with a possible D match to TRBD1 (6 bases). The CDR3 bases are TGTGCCAGTAGTACTACAGGGATCCCCTACGAGCAGTACTTC. Encoded protein: CASSTTGIPYEQYF.